These 26 T cell receptor beta chains originate from one sample sequenced in a study of shared clonotypes between healthy human individuals. Profiling relied on immunoSEQ multiplex PCR, and the TCRdb table lists in-frame clones only, not all of them. The data contain hundreds of thousands of clones, about 96% of them seen just once; the ten biggest clones take up less than 0.35%. Source material: memory CD8+ T cells sorted from blood. Subset indicated: CD45RO+ cells pooled with CCR7-negative TemRA cells. All receptors derive from a man aged 25 to 45 in good health.

The table lists this clone with a count of one. The J gene is TRBJ2-1, the V gene TRBV27; TRBD2 aligns across 9 bases. Germline CDR1 is MNHEY and CDR2 is SMNVEV (reference sequence). V shed 2 bases, J shed 6 bases, and the junction held 2 bases outside the gene matches. There are 14 residues in the CDR3. The CDR3 DNA reads TGTGCCAGCAGTTTAGGCGGGAGGGGCAATGAGCAGTTCTTC. Protein product: CASSLGGRGNEQFF.

A single count supports this clone. The rearrangement uses TRBV5-1 and TRBJ2-1; a possible D gene is TRBD2 (5 bases). This CDR3 comprises 12 residues. The V gene lost 2 bases and the J gene lost 7 bases, with 7 bases spanning the gap. CDR1 is SGHRS and CDR2 is YFSETQ in the germline V gene. This CDR3 reads CASSFDYNEQFF. The CDR3 nucleotides read TGCGCCAGCAGCTTTGACTATAATGAGCAGTTCTTC.

This clone was counted once. The chain carries TRBV19 and TRBJ2-1, with 8 bases matching TRBD2. The germline CDR1 and CDR2 sequences are LNHDA and SQIVND (reference sequence). Germline trimming cut 3 bases from V and 3 bases from J; bases unmatched to any gene: 7. This CDR3 contains 16 residues. For the CDR3, the DNA is TGTGCCAGTAGTATTGGAGCGGGAGCCCTCTACAATGAGCAGTTCTTC. Translation: CASSIGAGALYNEQFF. The full variable domain, rest sourced from reference TRBV19 and TRBJ2-1, is DGGITQSPKYLFRKEGQNVTLSCEQNLNHDAMYWYRQDPGQGLRLIYYSQIVNDFQKGDIAEGYSVSREKKESFPLTVTSAQKNPTAFYLCASSIGAGALYNEQFFGPGTRLTVL.

The rearrangement joins TRBV4-1 to TRBJ2-1, with D unresolved. This CDR3 has 13 amino acids. Germline V gene lookup returns CDR1 MGHRA and CDR2 YSYEKL. V shed 0 bases and J shed 5 bases, with 5 bases lying between them. CDR3 bases: TGCGCCAGCAGCCAAGAGAGGCACAATGAGCAGTTCTTC. It translates to CASSQERHNEQFF.

The chain employs TRBV10-3 and TRBJ1-2, with 9 bases aligning to TRBD1. The germline gives CDR1 ENHRY, CDR2 SYGVKD. Trimming removed 7 bases from V and 5 bases from J; junction bases left unmatched: 5. The CDR3 runs 13 residues. The CDR3 DNA reads as TGTGCCATCATGGGACAGGGCAAGTATGGCTACACCTTC. Translation: CAIMGQGKYGYTF.

The V gene is TRBV28, the J gene TRBJ2-1; tentatively, D is TRBD1 (5 bases). The CDR3 consists of 13 residues. V lost 0 bases, J lost 5 bases, and 5 bases lay in between. The germline CDR1 and CDR2 sequences are MDHEN and SYDVKM. Here the CDR3 reads CASSLWDNNEQFF. The CDR3 DNA is TGTGCCAGCAGTTTATGGGACAACAATGAGCAGTTCTTC.

The V gene is TRBV7-9, the J gene TRBJ2-3; 8 bases match TRBD2. The CDR3 contains 17 residues. The V gene end was trimmed by 5 bases and the J gene end by 4 bases; junction bases not matched to a gene: 14. Germline V CDR1 and CDR2: SEHNR, FQNEAQ (reference sequence). CDR3 coding DNA: TGTGCCAGCAGCGCCCTTATGGGCGGGAGGTGGCCAGATACGCAGTATTTT. It is translated as CASSALMGGRWPDTQYF.

The CDR3 reads CASSFHRGRTGNEQFF. CDR3 DNA: TGTGCCAGCAGTTTCCACAGGGGGCGCACGGGGAATGAGCAGTTCTTC. The J gene is TRBJ2-1, the V gene TRBV27; the match to TRBD1 covers 9 bases. CDR3 length: 16 residues. Looked up from germline, CDR1 is MNHEY and CDR2 is SMNVEV (reference sequence). The J segment lost 7 bases and the V segment lost 3 bases, leaving 10 bases of the junction unmatched.

This rearrangement joins TRBV28 to TRBJ1-4; TRBD1 might be the D (6 bases). The germline V and J ends were trimmed by 5 bases and 7 bases, with 17 bases remaining between them. The CDR3 is 15 amino acids. CDR1 and CDR2 from the germline V gene are MDHEN and SYDVKM. The DNA of the CDR3 is TGTGCCAGCAGTCCGACCGGGACACCGATTGAAAAACTGTTTTTT. Translated, it gives CASSPTGTPIEKLFF.

V is TRBV7-6 and J is TRBJ2-3; 8 nucleotides line up with TRBD2. CDR1 and CDR2 from the germline V gene are SGHVS and FNYEAQ. V dropped 2 bases and J dropped 10; count of bases not matched to a gene: 5. The CDR3 has 13 amino acids. CDR3 nucleotide sequence: TGTGCCAGCAGCTTACGGCGGGAGGAGGCGCAGTATTTT. This gives the protein CASSLRREEAQYF. The whole variable domain, remainder taken from reference TRBV7-6 and TRBJ2-3, is GAGVSQSPRYKVTKRGQDVALRCDPISGHVSLYWYRQALGQGPEFLTYFNYEAQQDKSGLPNDRFSAERPEGSISTLTIQRTEQRDSAMYRCASSLRREEAQYFGPGTRLTVL.

The V call is TRBV5-8, the J call TRBJ2-5; no reliable D call. V was cut by 3 bases and J by 5 bases, with 11 bases left in between. The germline gives CDR1 SGHTS, CDR2 YDEGEE. This CDR3 contains 13 residues. The chain's CDR3 is CASSSDLGETQYF. The DNA for the CDR3 is TGTGCCAGCAGCTCGGACCTTGGGGAGACCCAGTACTTC.

This rearrangement joins TRBV18 to TRBJ2-5; tentative D call: TRBD2 (5 bases). V lost 5 bases and J 0 bases, leaving 19 bases between the germline ends. Germline V gene lookup returns CDR1 KGHSH and CDR2 LQKENI. The CDR3 sequence is 17 residues long. The CDR3 DNA is TGTGCCAGCTCATACGGGGTCGGGAAAAAGTACCAAGAGACCCAGTACTTC. This codes for CASSYGVGKKYQETQYF.

The rearrangement uses TRBV7-9 and TRBJ1-4; D possibly corresponds to TRBD1 (5 bases). Germline V CDR1 and CDR2: SEHNR, FQNEAQ (reference sequence). The length of the CDR3 is 16 residues. The V and J ends lost 5 bases and 6 bases respectively, with 19 bases between them. The DNA of the CDR3 is TGTGCCAGCAGCCCGCCCGGGACCGGGCGGTATGAAAAACTGTTTTTT. Translation gives CASSPPGTGRYEKLFF.

The CDR3 spells CASSSGQGEGSEAFF. DNA for the CDR3: TGTGCCAGCAGCTCGGGGCAGGGAGAGGGATCTGAAGCTTTCTTT. The gene calls are TRBV5-5 and TRBJ1-1, with D possibly being TRBD1 (5 bases). CDR1 is SGHKS and CDR2 is YYEKEE in the germline V gene (reference sequence). Trimming left V 3 bases short and J 6 bases short, with 18 bases between. The CDR3 runs 15 residues.

This chain connects TRBV15 to TRBJ2-1; 7 bases map to TRBD2. V lost 0 bases, J lost 2 bases, and 1 base stayed unmatched. CDR3 size: 15 residues. Per the germline V gene, CDR1 is LNHNV and CDR2 is YYDKDF (reference sequence). The CDR3 DNA reads as TGTGCCACCAGCAGAGAGCTAGCGGCCTACAATGAGCAGTTCTTC. Its translation is CATSRELAAYNEQFF. Using reference TRBV15 and TRBJ2-1 for the parts outside the CDR3, the full variable domain is DAMVIQNPRYQVTQFGKPVTLSCSQTLNHNVMYWYQQKSSQAPKLLFHYYDKDFNNEADTPDNFQSRRPNTSFCFLDIRSPGLGDTAMYLCATSRELAAYNEQFFGPGTRLTVL.

Here the CDR3 DNA reads TGTGCCAGTAGTGTGGGACTTTACTTTGAGCAGTTCTTC. It translates to CASSVGLYFEQFF. This chain connects TRBV19 to TRBJ2-1, with D perhaps matching TRBD2 (6 bases). The V end lost 5 bases, the J end lost 9 bases, and 14 bases lay between the germline ends. Germline V gene lookup returns CDR1 LNHDA and CDR2 SQIVND (reference sequence). This CDR3 spans 13 amino acids.

A single count supports this clone. The chain combines TRBV30 with TRBJ2-5; no firm D call. CDR1 and CDR2 from the germline V gene are GTSNPN and SVGIG (reference sequence). V lost 3 bases, J lost 3 bases, and 2 bases lay in between. The CDR3 has 10 amino acids. This chain's CDR3 is CAWREETQYF. DNA for the CDR3: TGTGCCTGGAGGGAAGAGACCCAGTACTTC. Combining the CDR3 with reference TRBV30 and TRBJ2-5 gives the whole variable domain SQTIHQWPATLVQPVGSPLSLECTVEGTSNPNLYWYRQAAGRGLQLLFYSVGIGQISSEVPQNLSASRPQDRQFILSSKKLLLSDSGFYLCAWREETQYFGPGTRLLVL.

The chain has TRBV5-3 and TRBJ2-5; D is perhaps TRBD1 (6 bases). TRBV5-3 has ORF status, its function being uncertain. V lost 3 bases and J lost 4, with 10 bases in between. The CDR3 consists of 13 residues. Here the CDR3 reads CARSSDSGETQYF. The CDR3 DNA follows: TGTGCCAGAAGCTCGGACAGTGGAGAGACCCAGTACTTC.

The V gene is TRBV9, the J gene TRBJ2-3, with 7 bases matching TRBD2. The CDR3 extends over 16 amino acids. Germline-derived CDR1 and CDR2 are SGDLS and YYNGEE. Trimming cost V 0 bases and J 2 bases; bases outside gene matches: 6. CDR3 DNA: TGTGCCAGCAGCGTAGGCGGCGGGAGACACACAGATACGCAGTATTTT. Protein: CASSVGGGRHTDTQYF.

The rearrangement uses TRBV18 and TRBJ1-1, with D hard to call. Trimming took off 0 bases at V and 7 bases at J, with 15 bases between the two ends. The CDR3 length is 15 residues. The V gene's germline CDR1 is KGHSH and CDR2 LQKENI. The DNA of the CDR3 is TGTGCCAGCTCACCACCGTCTCGGCAGGACGGTGAAGCTTTCTTT. Protein product: CASSPPSRQDGEAFF.

The CDR3 region is CASSLGGEYGYTF. The CDR3 DNA follows: TGCGCCAGCAGCTTGGGTGGAGAGTATGGCTACACCTTC. V usage is TRBV5-1 and J usage is TRBJ1-2; D remains unclear. Germline V gene data show CDR1 as SGHRS and CDR2 as YFSETQ. Between the trimmed V and J ends, which lost 0 bases and 5 bases, there was a span of 8 bases. The CDR3 covers 13 residues.

The V gene is TRBV12-2, the J gene TRBJ2-7; the DNA was not compared with TRBD1, the D call given in the table. TRBV12-2 is deemed a pseudogene. CDR3 length equals 16 residues. This chain's CDR3 is CASRPENPGQPIEQYF. In nucleotides, the CDR3 is TGTGCAAGTCGCCCAGAAAACCCCGGACAGCCGATCGAGCAGTACTTC.

The CDR3 reads CASSMGVWDTQYF. DNA of the CDR3: TGTGCCAGTAGTATGGGCGTATGGGATACGCAGTATTTT. The chain has TRBV19 and TRBJ2-3; D uncertain. Germline values: CDR1 LNHDA, CDR2 SQIVND (reference sequence). The V end was cut by 3 bases, the J end by 6 bases, with 10 bases between. CDR3 length equals 13 residues.

The chain joins TRBV6-5 to TRBJ2-7; D not certain. The V gene lost 5 bases and the J gene lost 7 bases, with 9 bases spanning the gap. The CDR3 runs to 11 residues. Germline V gene data show CDR1 as MNHEY and CDR2 as SVGAGI. CDR3 in amino acids: CASSRAEEQYF. As DNA, the CDR3 is TGTGCCAGCAGTAGGGCCGAGGAGCAGTACTTC.

This clone came up once. The V and J genes are TRBV18 and TRBJ2-3, with 7 bases fitting TRBD1. V shed 5 bases and J 5 bases; nucleotides not matched to a gene: 7. This CDR3 has 14 amino acids. Germline loops: CDR1 KGHSH, CDR2 LQKENI. The CDR3 protein is CASSTDRPRDTQYF. In nucleotides, the CDR3 is TGTGCCAGCTCAACGGACAGGCCCCGAGATACGCAGTATTTT.

The V and J genes are TRBV21-1 and TRBJ2-7; TRBD1, as called in the table, went unchecked against the DNA. TRBV21-1 is a recognized pseudogene. The CDR3 is 13 amino acids. The CDR3 bases are TGTGCCAGCAGCAAATGTGGCCTCTACGAGCAGTACTTC. This codes for CASSKCGLYEQYF.